These 28 T cell receptor beta chains came from one sample sequenced in a study of blood T cells in healthy people across ages. A second PCR, run for about 7 to 11 cycles, used a sample-barcoded 5' primer plus a J-beta primer mix. TCRdb called the 5' RACE reads again in MiXCR, with one record for every CDR3 protein. The table shows approximately 1.5 million distinct CDR3 sequences, with less than 45% occurring only once. The sample comprised blood. Every receptor here comes from a woman between 18 and 30 years old in good health.

Only a few counts were recorded for this clonotype. The CDR3 loop reads CASSIAGNQPQHF. In nucleotides, the CDR3 is TGTGCCAGTAGTATAGCGGGCAATCAGCCCCAGCATTTT. The V and J genes are TRBV19 and TRBJ1-5, with D uncertain. Trimming took 1 base from V and 2 from J, leaving 3 bases between them. The CDR3 is 13 amino acids. In germline, CDR1 is LNHDA, CDR2 SQIVND (reference sequence).

The gene calls are TRBV20-1 and TRBJ2-1; 9 nucleotides align to TRBD1. Near its end, the DNA agrees better with TRBJ2-7, so the J call may be wrong. Germline V gene sequence: CDR1 DFQATT, CDR2 SNEGSKA (reference sequence). CDR3 length: 16 residues. CDR3 in amino acids: CSAQKNRDRAYNEQYF. As DNA, the CDR3 is TGCAGTGCTCAAAAGAACCGGGACAGGGCTTACAATGAGCAGTACTTC.

In this sample, this clonotype turned up a few times. This chain links TRBV29-1 with TRBJ2-7; TRBD2 might be the D (5 bases). The CDR3 is 12 amino acids. In germline, CDR1 is SQVTM, CDR2 ANQGSEA. V was pared by 5 bases and J by 5 bases, with 13 bases between. This chain's CDR3 is CSVLRERDEQYF. Written as DNA, the CDR3 is TGCAGCGTTTTGAGGGAAAGGGACGAGCAGTACTTC.

The chain carries TRBV6-6 and TRBJ2-1; 8 nucleotides align to TRBD2. CDR3 length: 13 residues. V gave up 7 bases and J gave up 9 bases; unmatched junction bases: 8. CDR1 and CDR2 (germline): MNHNY, SVGAGI (reference sequence). CDR3 amino acids: CASKSGSKPEQFF. Here the CDR3 DNA reads TGTGCCAGCAAGAGCGGGAGTAAGCCTGAGCAGTTCTTC.

This clonotype was observed a few times. The chain links TRBV29-1 to TRBJ1-1; 8 bases fit TRBD1. CDR3 length: 14 amino acids. J gave up 1 base and V 6 bases, and 7 bases lay outside the gene matches. Germline CDR1 SQVTM, CDR2 ANQGSEA. CDR3 protein: CSVTRTGRNTEAFF. The CDR3 coding sequence is TGCAGCGTGACGAGGACAGGGAGGAACACTGAAGCTTTCTTT.

This sequence joins TRBV6-2 or TRBV6-3 and TRBJ2-7, with D hard to call. Germline lookup yields CDR1 MNHEY and CDR2 SVGEGT. V gave up 2 bases and J gave up 0 bases, with 17 bases separating them. This CDR3 region has 17 residues. The CDR3 loop reads CASSYPSGREASYEQYF. DNA for the CDR3: TGTGCCAGCAGTTACCCGTCAGGAAGGGAAGCCTCCTACGAGCAGTACTTC.

This clonotype appeared a few times. V usage is TRBV7-2 and J usage is TRBJ2-3, with D perhaps matching TRBD1 or TRBD2 (6 bases each). From germline, CDR1 is SGHTA and CDR2 FQGNSA. The CDR3 extends over 16 amino acids. Trimming left V 2 bases short and J 2 bases short, with 14 bases between. CDR3: CASSLFGGGITDTQYF. The CDR3 region has the DNA TGTGCCAGCAGCTTATTTGGGGGCGGGATCACAGATACGCAGTATTTT.

The chain employs TRBV20-1 and TRBJ2-1; D gene ambiguous. Germline V gene data show CDR1 as DFQATT and CDR2 as SNEGSKA (reference sequence). This CDR3 region has 14 residues. Trimming cost V 3 bases and J 8 bases, with 17 bases left between them. The CDR3 loop reads CSASRASRSYEQFF. As DNA, the CDR3 is TGCAGTGCTAGCCGCGCGAGTCGTTCCTATGAGCAGTTCTTC.

This sequence joins TRBV29-1 and TRBJ2-3; 13 nucleotides match TRBD2. Per the germline V gene, CDR1 is SQVTM and CDR2 is ANQGSEA. There are 18 residues in the CDR3. V shed 5 bases and J 5 bases; nucleotides not matched to a gene: 16. The CDR3 DNA sequence: TGCAGCGTTATGACTAGCGGGAGGCCTCACCAAGTCAAAGATACGCAGTATTTT. It yields the protein CSVMTSGRPHQVKDTQYF.

Of note for this clonotype: One junction end does not reproduce the germline sequence, and a read error may be involved. The rearrangement links TRBV6-5 to TRBJ1-2, with 9 bases matching TRBD1. This CDR3 has 15 residues. The germline V gene has CDR1 MNHEY and CDR2 SVGAGI. CDR3: CASSVGWDRDRGYIF. CDR3 coding DNA: TGTGCCAGCAGTGTCGGGTGGGACAGGGATCGGGGCTACATCTTC.

The chain couples TRBV6-1 to TRBJ1-2; 12 nucleotides match TRBD1. The CDR3 is 16 residues long. The germline gives CDR1 MNHNS, CDR2 SASEGT. V lost 6 bases and J lost 4; bases outside the gene matches: 9. CDR3 bases: TGTGCCAGCAGACCTACCGGGACAGGGGGCAGCTATGGCTACACCTTC. This gives the protein CASRPTGTGGSYGYTF.

About this clonotype itself: The junction does not match germline at one end; this may be a read error. This chain links TRBV7-7 with TRBJ2-5; 8 bases are shared with TRBD1. The CDR3 loop spans 14 amino acids. Germline V gives CDR1 SSHAT, CDR2 FNYEAQ (reference sequence). DNA for the CDR3: TGTGCTAGCAGCGGACAGGGAGTTAGAGAGACCCAGTACTTC. This gives the protein CASSGQGVRETQYF.

With regard to this clonotype: At one end, the junction sequence differs from germline, possibly due to a read error. The V gene is TRBV7-9, the J gene TRBJ1-1, with a possible D match to TRBD1 (6 bases). Germline V gene sequence: CDR1 SEHNR, CDR2 FQNEAQ (reference sequence). This CDR3 spans 16 amino acids. The CDR3 protein is CASSLVRGGVNTGAFF. For the CDR3, the DNA is TGTGCCAGCAGCTTAGTCAGGGGAGGGGTGAACACTGGAGCTTTCTTT.

A few counts support this clonotype. The V call is TRBV7-3, the J call TRBJ1-2; D is unclear. V gave up 4 bases and J gave up 0 bases, with 12 bases separating them. Germline lookup yields CDR1 SGHTA and CDR2 FQGTGA. This CDR3 contains 15 residues. CDR3 protein: CASSSWGDSNYGYTF. For the CDR3, the DNA is TGTGCCAGCAGCTCCTGGGGAGACTCTAACTATGGCTACACCTTC. The complete variable domain, with remaining parts taken from reference TRBV7-3 and TRBJ1-2, reads GAGVSQTPSNKVTEKGKYVELRCDPISGHTALYWYRQSLGQGPEFLIYFQGTGAADDSGLPNDRFFAVRPEGSVSTLKIQRTERGDSAVYLCASSSWGDSNYGYTFGSGTRLTVV.

The gene calls are TRBV6-5 and TRBJ2-1; TRBD2 matches at 13 bases. Germline V gene sequence: CDR1 MNHEY, CDR2 SVGAGI. Trimming at V came to 0 bases and at J to 3 bases, leaving 5 bases not matched to a gene. CDR3 size: 18 residues. CDR3 region: CASSYSHGLAGDYNEQFF. The CDR3 DNA reads as TGTGCCAGCAGTTACTCTCATGGACTAGCGGGGGACTACAATGAGCAGTTCTTC.

This clonotype was seen more than once but under ten times. The chain uses TRBV6-1 and TRBJ2-1; TRBD1 matches 7 bases. The length of the CDR3 is 15 residues. Germline V lookup: CDR1 MNHNS, CDR2 SASEGT. The J segment lost 1 base and the V segment lost 7 bases, leaving 7 bases of the junction unmatched. In nucleotides, the CDR3 is TGTGCCAGCAATCACAGGGGTGGGTCCTACAATGAGCAGTTCTTC. This encodes CASNHRGGSYNEQFF.

This clonotype came up a few times. The chain carries TRBV6-5 and TRBJ2-5; either TRBD1 or TRBD2 may fit D (5 bases each). The end of the DNA aligns better with TRBJ2-7, so the J call may be wrong. CDR1 MNHEY and CDR2 SVGAGI come from the germline V gene. The CDR3 is made up of 14 amino acids. In DNA, the CDR3 is TGTGCCAGCAGTTACGGGGACGGTCTCTACGAGCAGTACTTC. It codes for CASSYGDGLYEQYF.

As for this clonotype: One end of the junction fails to match germline, which may point to a read error. This rearrangement joins TRBV20-1 to TRBJ2-1, with D unresolved. The J call may be wrong; the DNA end is better matched by TRBJ2-7. CDR3 size: 13 residues. CDR1 DFQATT and CDR2 SNEGSKA come from the germline V gene (reference sequence). The CDR3: CGARAPDYNEQYF. CDR3 nucleotide sequence: TGCGGTGCTAGAGCCCCGGATTACAATGAGCAGTACTTC.

The V and J genes are TRBV6-2 or TRBV6-3 and TRBJ2-3, with a possible D match to TRBD1 (5 bases). Germline values: CDR1 MNHEY, CDR2 SVGEGT. The CDR3 length is 17 residues. V was cut by 6 bases and J by 4 bases, with 23 bases left in between. The CDR3 DNA sequence: TGTGCCAGCAGCCGACACCAACGGAACAGGATTTCAGATACGCAGTATTTT. Its protein product is CASSRHQRNRISDTQYF.

The V gene is TRBV12-3 or TRBV12-4, the J gene TRBJ2-7, with 9 bases fitting TRBD1. The CDR3 sequence is 15 residues long. V lost 5 bases and J lost 3; bases outside the gene matches: 8. In DNA, the CDR3 is TGTGCCAGCAGTCGCCGGGACAGGGTATACTACGAGCAGTACTTC. Translating gives CASSRRDRVYYEQYF.

This clonotype was seen a handful of times. J is TRBJ2-1 and V is TRBV12-3 or TRBV12-4; possibly TRBD1 or TRBD2 for D (5 bases each). The CDR3 is made up of 14 amino acids. Between the trimmed V and J ends, which lost 5 bases and 5 bases, there was a span of 13 bases. CDR3 residues: CASSLNRGHNEQFF. The DNA of the CDR3 is TGTGCCAGCAGTCTAAACCGGGGCCACAATGAGCAGTTCTTC.

The V call is TRBV5-1, the J call TRBJ1-5; D may be TRBD1 (6 bases). From germline, CDR1 is SGHRS and CDR2 YFSETQ. The V and J ends lost 9 bases and 8 bases respectively, with 15 bases between them. This CDR3 is 12 amino acids long. CDR3 sequence reads: CATGDTGEPQHF. CDR3 nucleotide sequence: TGCGCCACCGGGGACACCGGGGAGCCCCAGCATTTT.

V gene TRBV25-1 combines with J gene TRBJ2-1; 9 bases line up with TRBD2. Germline-derived CDR1 and CDR2 are MGHDK and SYGVNS. After removal of 3 bases from V and 0 bases from J, the junction contained 9 bases not matched to a gene. CDR3 length: 18 residues. The CDR3 reads CASSEAGGGSISYNEQFF. The DNA for the CDR3 is TGTGCCAGCAGTGAGGCGGGGGGGGGATCTATCTCCTACAATGAGCAGTTCTTC.

V and J are TRBV2 and TRBJ1-1; D unresolved. Germline V lookup: CDR1 SNHLY, CDR2 FYNNEI. This CDR3 spans 13 amino acids. V lost 4 bases, J lost 2 bases, and 8 bases lay in between. The DNA of the CDR3 is TGTGCCAGCAGTGGGGAGAGAAACACTGAAGCTTTCTTT. Its translation: CASSGERNTEAFF. The variable domain in full, completed from reference TRBV2 and TRBJ1-1, reads EPEVTQTPSHQVTQMGQEVILRCVPISNHLYFYWYRQILGQKVEFLVSFYNNEISEKSEIFDDQFSVERPDGSNFTLKIRSTKLEDSAMYFCASSGERNTEAFFGQGTRLTVV.

This chain joins TRBV20-1 and TRBJ1-2; TRBD1 matches at 8 bases. V shed 3 bases, J shed 5 bases, and the junction held 11 bases outside the gene matches. In germline, CDR1 is DFQATT, CDR2 SNEGSKA (reference sequence). The CDR3 loop spans 15 amino acids. The CDR3 region is CSASGNTGGGYGYTF. CDR3 DNA sequence: TGCAGTGCTAGCGGCAATACAGGGGGAGGATATGGCTACACCTTC.

Regarding this clonotype: A junction boundary mismatches the germline segment, possibly from a read error. The V gene is TRBV5-1, the J gene TRBJ2-7; maybe TRBD2 (5 bases). The CDR3 covers 16 residues. CDR1 and CDR2 (germline): SGHRS, YFSETQ. The CDR3 reads CASSPSKGESSYGQYF. The CDR3 DNA is TGCGCCAGCAGCCCCTCTAAGGGAGAAAGCTCCTACGGGCAGTACTTC.

This clonotype was observed a single time. The V call is TRBV4-3, the J call TRBJ2-5; possibly TRBD2 for D (5 bases). The DNA end is a closer match to TRBJ2-7, so the J assignment may be wrong. The CDR3 runs to 15 residues. CDR1 and CDR2 from the germline V gene are LGHNA and YSLEER. The CDR3 DNA is TGCGCCAGCAGCCAAGCCTTACGGACTGTCTACGAGCAGTACTTC. This translates into CASSQALRTVYEQYF.

This clonotype was picked up a small number of times. The CDR3 DNA sequence: TGCGCCAGCAGCCAAGTTTCAGGGGGCGTCTACAATGAGCAGTTCTTC. As protein: CASSQVSGGVYNEQFF. This chain joins TRBV4-1 and TRBJ2-1; 8 bases are a match to TRBD1. CDR1 MGHRA and CDR2 YSYEKL come from the germline V gene. V was pared by 1 base and J by 3 bases, with 5 bases of the junction left unmatched. CDR3 length equals 16 residues.